This TCR beta chain was captured by sequencing in a study of blood T cell repertoires in COVID-19. TCRdb's table, derived via immunoSEQ multiplex PCR, lists solely in-frame clones and lacks some. This table holds roughly 250,000 clones, 75% to 90% found once. This clone was detected only once. Material: PBMCs or T cells enriched from blood (not recorded which). This TCR was sampled from a woman aged 25 to 45 who had recovered from COVID-19.

The chain's CDR3 is CASKGRETEAFF. The CDR3, as DNA: TGTGCCAGCAAAGGGCGGGAGACTGAAGCTTTCTTT. The chain couples TRBV2 to TRBJ1-1, with no clear D. The CDR3 is 12 residues long. With 7 bases removed from V and 5 bases from J, the gap between germline ends came to 11 bases. CDR1 is SNHLY and CDR2 is FYNNEI in the germline V gene. The full variable domain, completed using reference TRBV2 and TRBJ1-1, is EPEVTQTPSHQVTQMGQEVILRCVPISNHLYFYWYRQILGQKVEFLVSFYNNEISEKSEIFDDQFSVERPDGSNFTLKIRSTKLEDSAMYFCASKGRETEAFFGQGTRLTVV.